This T cell receptor (beta chain) is drawn from a study of blood T cell repertoires in COVID-19. For the study at large: Samples representing acute and convalescent COVID-19 were sourced from the United States, Italy and Spain. PBMCs, B-cell-depleted T cells, or T cells provided the cDNA or gDNA that made up the material.

Each participant's cohort was designated according to participant-reported clinical history. Sequencing was performed with immunoSEQ multiplex PCR; in TCRdb, only in-frame clones are kept and a portion is missing. This sample yields around 300,000 clones, of which around 90% are seen a single time; around 4.5% belongs to the top ten. J was trimmed by 2 bases and V by 6 bases; bases with no gene match: 7. This CDR3 contains 15 residues. CDR1 and CDR2 (germline): MNHEY, SVGAGI. Input material: PBMCs or T cells enriched from blood (not recorded which). The receptor was isolated from a woman in her late teens or twenties with acute COVID-19. This chain links TRBV6-5 with TRBJ1-5; 7 nucleotides align to TRBD1. The CDR3 reads CASRGGQPGNQPQHF. CDR3 DNA: TGTGCCAGCAGGGGGGGACAGCCAGGCAATCAGCCCCAGCATTTT.